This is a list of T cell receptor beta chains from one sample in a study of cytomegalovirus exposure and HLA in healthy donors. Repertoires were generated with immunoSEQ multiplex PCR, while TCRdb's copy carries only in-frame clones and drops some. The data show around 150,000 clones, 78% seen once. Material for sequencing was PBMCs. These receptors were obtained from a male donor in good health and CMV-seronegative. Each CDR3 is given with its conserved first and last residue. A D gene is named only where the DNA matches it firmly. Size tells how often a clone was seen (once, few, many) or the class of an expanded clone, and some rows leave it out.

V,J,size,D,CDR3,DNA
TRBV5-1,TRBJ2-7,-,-,CASSPPSRGNSYEQYF,TGCGCCAGCAGCCCACCTTCGCGGGGAAACTCCTACGAGCAGTACTTC
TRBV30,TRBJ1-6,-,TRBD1,CPWSVPRGANSPLHF,TGTCCCTGGAGTGTACCCAGGGGGGCTAATTCACCCCTCCACTTT
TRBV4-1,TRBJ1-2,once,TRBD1,CASSAPGQENGYTF,TGCGCCAGCAGCGCCCCGGGACAGGAAAATGGCTACACCTTC
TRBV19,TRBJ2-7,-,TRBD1,CASSMETGGAWEQYF,TGTGCCAGTAGTATGGAGACAGGGGGCGCGTGGGAGCAGTACTTC
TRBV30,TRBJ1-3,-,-,CACRKLTSIIYF,TGTGCCTGTCGCAAGCTTACTTCGATCATATATTTT
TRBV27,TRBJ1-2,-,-,CASRIRVDGYGYTF,TGTGCCAGCCGAATCAGGGTAGACGGCTATGGCTACACCTTC
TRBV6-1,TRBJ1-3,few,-,CASSPAGQGGNTIYF,TGTGCCAGCAGTCCCGCCGGGCAGGGAGGAAACACCATATATTTT
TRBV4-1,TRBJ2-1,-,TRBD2,CASSQDPLAGRQFF,TGCGCCAGCAGCCAAGATCCCCTAGCGGGTCGCCAGTTCTTC
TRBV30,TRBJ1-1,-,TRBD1,CAWSVGSGQVGFTEAFF,TGTGCCTGGAGTGTAGGCAGCGGACAGGTGGGCTTCACTGAAGCTTTCTTT
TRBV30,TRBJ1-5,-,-,CAWSRRTGNAIQPQHF,TGTGCCTGGAGCCGACGCACAGGGAATGCGATTCAGCCCCAGCATTTT
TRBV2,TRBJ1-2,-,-,CASSEGAGNYGYTF,TGTGCCAGCAGTGAAGGCGCAGGGAACTATGGCTACACCTTC
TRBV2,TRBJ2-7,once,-,CASSVFQYEQYF,TGTGCCAGCAGTGTTTTCCAGTACGAGCAGTACTTC
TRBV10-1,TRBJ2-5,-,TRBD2,CASSETGGSTQYF,TGCGCCAGCAGTGAGACGGGGGGATCTACCCAGTACTTC
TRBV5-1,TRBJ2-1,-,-,CASSLEVRATYNEQFF,TGCGCCAGCAGCTTGGAGGTCAGGGCCACCTACAATGAGCAGTTCTTC
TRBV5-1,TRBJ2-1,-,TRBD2,CASSLGGRASGNEQFF,TGCGCCAGCAGCTTGGGAGGGAGGGCCAGTGGTAATGAGCAGTTCTTC
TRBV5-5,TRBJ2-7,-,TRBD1,CASSRQGRSYEQYF,TGTGCCAGCAGCAGACAGGGCCGCTCCTACGAGCAGTACTTC
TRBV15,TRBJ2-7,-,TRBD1,CATSILGQDYEQYF,TGTGCCACCAGCATACTGGGACAGGACTACGAGCAGTACTTC
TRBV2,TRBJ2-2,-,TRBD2,CASSLGLAAGELFF,TGTGCCAGCAGTCTGGGACTAGCGGCCGGGGAGCTGTTTTTT